The clone carrying this TCR beta chain was counted a single time. Its antigen is as yet unknown. The data were obtained in a study of T cell responses to AZD1222 COVID-19 vaccine. Study-wide results and limits: CD4 TCRs linked to vaccination spanned spike, dominating at 160-218 and 743-854. Close to half of spike-specific TCRs reportedly recognize unmutated variant regions. Spike-specific TCR breadth and depth both grew after two AZD1222 doses.

Per the germline V gene, CDR1 is MNHNY and CDR2 is SVGAGI (reference sequence). The CDR3 spans 14 residues. V was pared by 6 bases and J by 5 bases, with 2 bases of the junction left unmatched. Assay used: immunoSEQ multiplex PCR; TCRdb lists only in-frame clones, some missing. The sample yields about 140,000 clones, 92% seen once. The TCR was taken from an adult in good health. The sample consisted of peripheral blood, taken on day 0 of AZD1222 vaccination. The rearrangement uses TRBV6-6 and TRBJ1-6, with 9 bases aligning to TRBD1. In DNA form, the CDR3 reads TGTGCCAGCAGGACAGGGGGAAATAATTCACCCCTCCACTTT. This translates into CASRTGGNNSPLHF.